This T cell receptor beta chain is from a study of shared T cell receptors in the human thymus. Method: immunoSEQ multiplex PCR; TCRdb's copy keeps in-frame clones and lacks some. The sample yields under 850,000 clones, around 89% seen once. This CDR3 region has 15 residues. Germline V CDR1 and CDR2: LNHDA, SQIVND (reference sequence). Between the trimmed V and J ends, which lost 6 bases and 6 bases, there was a span of 18 bases. The same specimen was also included in a second study, on human thymus T cells.

This receptor was obtained from a boy under two years old with a congenital heart defect. Sequencing was performed on thymocytes. V gene TRBV19 combines with J gene TRBJ2-1; TRBD2 might be the D (6 bases). CDR3: CASRGGLSGANEQFF. CDR3 bases: TGTGCCAGTAGGGGAGGACTAAGTGGGGCCAATGAGCAGTTCTTC.